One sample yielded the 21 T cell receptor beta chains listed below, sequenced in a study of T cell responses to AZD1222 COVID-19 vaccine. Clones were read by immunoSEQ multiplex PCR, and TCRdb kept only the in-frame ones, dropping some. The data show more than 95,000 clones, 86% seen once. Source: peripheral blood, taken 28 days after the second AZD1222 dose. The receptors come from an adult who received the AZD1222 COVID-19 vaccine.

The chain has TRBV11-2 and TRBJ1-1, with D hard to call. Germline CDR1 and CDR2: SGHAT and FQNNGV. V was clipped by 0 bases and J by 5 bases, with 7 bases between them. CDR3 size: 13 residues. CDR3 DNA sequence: TGTGCCAGCAGCTTAGATGGCATTACTGAAGCTTTCTTT. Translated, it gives CASSLDGITEAFF.

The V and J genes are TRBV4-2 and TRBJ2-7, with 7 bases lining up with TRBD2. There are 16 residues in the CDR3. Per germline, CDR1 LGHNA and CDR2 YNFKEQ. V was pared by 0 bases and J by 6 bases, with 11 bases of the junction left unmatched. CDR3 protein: CASSQEPTVGRAEQYF. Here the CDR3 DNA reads TGTGCCAGCAGCCAAGAGCCCACAGTGGGGAGGGCCGAGCAGTACTTC.

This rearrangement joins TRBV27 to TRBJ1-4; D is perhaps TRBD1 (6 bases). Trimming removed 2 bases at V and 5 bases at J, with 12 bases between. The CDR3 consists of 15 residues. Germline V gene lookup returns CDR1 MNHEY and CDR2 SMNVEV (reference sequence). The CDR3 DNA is TGTGCCAGCAGTTTAGGTCTGCAGGGGAATGAAAAACTGTTTTTT. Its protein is CASSLGLQGNEKLFF. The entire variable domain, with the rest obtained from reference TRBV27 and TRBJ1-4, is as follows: EAQVTQNPRYLITVTGKKLTVTCSQNMNHEYMSWYRQDPGLGLRQIYYSMNVEVTDKGDVPEGYKVSRKEKRNFPLILESPSPNQTSLYFCASSLGLQGNEKLFFGSGTQLSVL.

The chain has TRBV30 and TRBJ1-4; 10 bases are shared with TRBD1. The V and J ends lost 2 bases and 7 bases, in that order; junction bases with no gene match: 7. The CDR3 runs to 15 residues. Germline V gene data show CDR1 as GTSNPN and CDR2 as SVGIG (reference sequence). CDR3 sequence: CAWSRQGAYREKLFF. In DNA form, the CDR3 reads TGTGCCTGGAGTAGACAGGGGGCGTATCGTGAAAAACTGTTTTTT.

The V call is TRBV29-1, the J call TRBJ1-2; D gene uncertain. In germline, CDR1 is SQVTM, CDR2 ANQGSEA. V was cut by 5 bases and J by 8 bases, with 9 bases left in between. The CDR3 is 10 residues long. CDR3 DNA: TGCAGCGTTCTGAAGCGAGGCTACACCTTC. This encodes CSVLKRGYTF.

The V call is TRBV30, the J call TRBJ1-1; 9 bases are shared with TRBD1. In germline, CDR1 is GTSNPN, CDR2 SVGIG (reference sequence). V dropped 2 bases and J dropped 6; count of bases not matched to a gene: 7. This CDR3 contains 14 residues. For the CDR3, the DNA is TGTGCCTGGAGTTCCGGGACAGGGTCTGCTGAAGCTTTCTTT. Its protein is CAWSSGTGSAEAFF.

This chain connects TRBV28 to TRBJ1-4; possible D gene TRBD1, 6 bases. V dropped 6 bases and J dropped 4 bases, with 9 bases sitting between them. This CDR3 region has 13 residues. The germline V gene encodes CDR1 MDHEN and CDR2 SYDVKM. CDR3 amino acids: CASRGGGNEKLFF. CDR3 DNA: TGTGCCAGCAGAGGAGGGGGTAATGAAAAACTGTTTTTT.

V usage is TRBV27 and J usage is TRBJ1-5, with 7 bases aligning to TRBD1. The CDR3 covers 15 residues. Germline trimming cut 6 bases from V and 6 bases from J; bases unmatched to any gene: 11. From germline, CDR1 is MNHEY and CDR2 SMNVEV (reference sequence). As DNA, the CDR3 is TGTGCCAGCAGCTTCGACAGGGTTTTCGGTCAGCCCCAGCATTTT. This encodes CASSFDRVFGQPQHF.

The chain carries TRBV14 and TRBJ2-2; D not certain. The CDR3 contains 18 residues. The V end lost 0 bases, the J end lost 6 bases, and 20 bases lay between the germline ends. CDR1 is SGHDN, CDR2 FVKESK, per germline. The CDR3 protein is CASSQEAWVKGTAGELFF. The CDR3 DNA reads TGTGCCAGCAGCCAAGAGGCCTGGGTTAAAGGAACCGCCGGGGAGCTGTTTTTT.

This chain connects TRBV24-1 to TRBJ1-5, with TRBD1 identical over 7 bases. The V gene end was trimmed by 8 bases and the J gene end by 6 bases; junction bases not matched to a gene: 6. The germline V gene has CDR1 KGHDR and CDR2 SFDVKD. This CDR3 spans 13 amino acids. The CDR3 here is CATKGGEGQPQHF. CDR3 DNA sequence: TGTGCCACCAAAGGGGGCGAGGGTCAGCCCCAGCATTTT.

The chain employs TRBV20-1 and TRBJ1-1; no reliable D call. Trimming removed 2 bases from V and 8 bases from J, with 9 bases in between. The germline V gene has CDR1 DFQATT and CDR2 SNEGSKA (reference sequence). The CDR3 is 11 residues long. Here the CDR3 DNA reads TGCAGTGCTAGAACCGCAGTAGAAGCTTTCTTT. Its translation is CSARTAVEAFF.

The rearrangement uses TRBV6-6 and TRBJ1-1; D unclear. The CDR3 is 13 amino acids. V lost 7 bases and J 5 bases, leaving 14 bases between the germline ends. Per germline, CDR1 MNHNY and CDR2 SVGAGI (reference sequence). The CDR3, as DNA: TGTGCCAGCATTCGGTCTTTGGGAACTGAAGCTTTCTTT. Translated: CASIRSLGTEAFF.

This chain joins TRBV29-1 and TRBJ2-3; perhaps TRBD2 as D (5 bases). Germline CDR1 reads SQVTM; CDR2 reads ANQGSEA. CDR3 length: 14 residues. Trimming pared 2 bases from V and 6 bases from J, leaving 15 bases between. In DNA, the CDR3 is TGCAGCGTTGAAATCGTGGAGGCCGGGGATACGCAGTATTTT. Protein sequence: CSVEIVEAGDTQYF.

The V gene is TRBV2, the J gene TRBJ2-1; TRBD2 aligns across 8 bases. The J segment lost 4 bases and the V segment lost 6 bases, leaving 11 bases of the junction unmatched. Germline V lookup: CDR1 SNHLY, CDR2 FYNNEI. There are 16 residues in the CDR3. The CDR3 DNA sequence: TGTGCCAGCAGGGCGTTGGAAGCGGGGGCATACAATGAGCAGTTCTTC. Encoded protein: CASRALEAGAYNEQFF.

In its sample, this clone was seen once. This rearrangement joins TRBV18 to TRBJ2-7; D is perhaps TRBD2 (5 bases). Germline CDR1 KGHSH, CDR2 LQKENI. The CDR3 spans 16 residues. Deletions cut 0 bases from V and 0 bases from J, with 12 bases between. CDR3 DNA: TGTGCCAGCTCACCACCTCTAGCTGAGAGCTCCTACGAGCAGTACTTC. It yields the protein CASSPPLAESSYEQYF.

CDR3 amino acids: CASSSPGRNRGEQFF. CDR3 DNA: TGTGCCAGCAGCTCACCGGGACGCAACAGAGGTGAGCAGTTCTTC. V is TRBV11-3 and J is TRBJ2-1; D tentatively reads TRBD1 or TRBD2 (5 bases each). V was shortened by 4 bases and J by 9 bases, with 19 bases between the two germline ends. Germline CDR1 SGHNT, CDR2 YENEEA. CDR3 length equals 15 residues.

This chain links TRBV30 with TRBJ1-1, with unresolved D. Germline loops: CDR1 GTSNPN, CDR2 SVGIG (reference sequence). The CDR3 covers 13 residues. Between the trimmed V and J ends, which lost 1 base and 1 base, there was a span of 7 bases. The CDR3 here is CAWSGHPNTEAFF. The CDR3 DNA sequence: TGTGCCTGGAGTGGACACCCGAACACTGAAGCTTTCTTT.

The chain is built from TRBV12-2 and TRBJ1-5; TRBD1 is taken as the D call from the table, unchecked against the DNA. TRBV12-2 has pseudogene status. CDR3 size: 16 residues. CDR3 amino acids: CASRPQDRNSNQPQHF. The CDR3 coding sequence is TGTGCAAGTCGCCCCCAGGACAGAAATAGCAATCAGCCCCAGCATTTT.

The CDR3 is CASSLAGGRGVNQPQHF. CDR3 DNA: TGCGCCAGCAGCTTGGCCGGGGGCAGGGGCGTGAATCAGCCCCAGCATTTT. J is TRBJ1-5 and V is TRBV5-1; tentative D call: TRBD1 (6 bases). Germline CDR1 and CDR2: SGHRS and YFSETQ. The CDR3 extends over 17 amino acids. V lost 0 bases and J 4 bases, leaving 17 bases between the germline ends.

CDR3 bases: TGCAGCGTTGCCGCCCGGGGCGACACCGGGGAGCTGTTTTTT. Translated, it gives CSVAARGDTGELFF. This chain joins TRBV29-1 and TRBJ2-2; either TRBD1 or TRBD2 may fit D (5 bases each). This CDR3 has 14 residues. CDR1 is SQVTM and CDR2 is ANQGSEA in the germline V gene. V lost 4 bases and J lost 3, with 12 bases in between.

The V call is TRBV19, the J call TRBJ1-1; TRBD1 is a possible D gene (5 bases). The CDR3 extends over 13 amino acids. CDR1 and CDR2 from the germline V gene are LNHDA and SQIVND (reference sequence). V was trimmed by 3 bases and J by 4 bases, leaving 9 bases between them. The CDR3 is CASSIRDRTEAFF. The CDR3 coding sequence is TGTGCCAGTAGTATCAGGGATCGCACTGAAGCTTTCTTT.